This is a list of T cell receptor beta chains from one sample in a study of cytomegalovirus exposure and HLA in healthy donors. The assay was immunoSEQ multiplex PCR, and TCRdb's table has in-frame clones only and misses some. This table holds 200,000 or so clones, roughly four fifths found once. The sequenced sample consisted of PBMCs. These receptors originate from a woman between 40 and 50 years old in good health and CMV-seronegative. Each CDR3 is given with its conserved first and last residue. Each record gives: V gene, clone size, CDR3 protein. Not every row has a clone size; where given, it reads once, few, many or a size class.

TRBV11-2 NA CASSFPGGLAREQYF
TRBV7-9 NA CASSSNRAPGYTQYF
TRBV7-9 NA CASSLAGHRNTEAFF
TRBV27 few CASSYTGVTGELFF
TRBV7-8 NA CASSLLRTSGRLGQFF
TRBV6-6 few CASSNRGGEKLFF
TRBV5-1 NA CASSPQTSSYEQYF
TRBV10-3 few CATRRISGRADEQYF
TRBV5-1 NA CASSLVTVSTGELFF
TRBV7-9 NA CASGRNEKLFF
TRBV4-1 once CASSQVWGTSGTNEQFF
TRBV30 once CAWRRGTNTGELFF
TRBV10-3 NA CAISVAGGNQPQHF
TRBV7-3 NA CASSFGQGDTQYF
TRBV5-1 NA CASRPGQNNEKLFF
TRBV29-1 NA CSVSQGGLNYGYTF